These 10 T cell receptor beta chains were all obtained from the same sample, sequenced in a study of cytomegalovirus exposure and HLA in healthy donors. The PCR employed 60 Vbeta primers together with 13 Jbeta primers. Measured with immunoSEQ multiplex PCR; TCRdb has only the in-frame clones, and not every one. The table has fewer than 250,000 clones, over 80% seen once. The sequenced material came from PBMCs. These receptors all stem from a woman aged 45-59 years in good health and CMV-seropositive.

The J gene is TRBJ1-2, the V gene TRBV27, with D perhaps TRBD1 (6 bases). Trimming took off 0 bases at V and 4 bases at J, with 9 bases between the two ends. The CDR3 length is 14 residues. CDR1 is MNHEY, CDR2 SMNVEV, per germline (reference sequence). CDR3 loop: CASSLSGHIYGYTF. The CDR3 DNA reads TGTGCCAGCAGTTTATCGGGACACATCTATGGCTACACCTTC.

This chain joins TRBV5-1 and TRBJ1-2; 8 bases are shared with TRBD1. After removal of 4 bases from V and 5 bases from J, the junction contained 7 bases not matched to a gene. This CDR3 is 14 amino acids long. Germline CDR1 is SGHRS and CDR2 is YFSETQ. This CDR3 reads CASSGDRGRYGYTF. CDR3 DNA: TGCGCCAGCAGCGGAGACAGGGGTCGGTATGGCTACACCTTC.

In regard to this clone: Other DNA sequences from this sample encode an identical CDR3 as well. The chain is built from TRBV6-5 and TRBJ2-7; 8 nucleotides align to TRBD1. The CDR3 is 14 residues long. Germline V gene lookup returns CDR1 MNHEY and CDR2 SVGAGI. The V gene end was trimmed by 5 bases and the J gene end by 3 bases; junction bases not matched to a gene: 6. CDR3 loop: CASSHGQGSYEQYF. The CDR3 DNA is TGTGCCAGCAGTCACGGACAGGGCAGCTACGAGCAGTACTTC.

The chain employs TRBV7-2 and TRBJ2-2; tentatively, D is TRBD2 (6 bases). Germline assignment: CDR1 SGHTA and CDR2 FQGNSA. The CDR3 runs to 14 residues. V lost 4 bases and J 3 bases, leaving 9 bases between the germline ends. CDR3 nucleotides: TGTGCCAGCAGCTCGGGACTCCACACCGGGGAGCTGTTTTTT. Translated: CASSSGLHTGELFF.

Notes on this clone: A junction boundary mismatches the germline segment, possibly from a read error. The V and J genes are TRBV6-6 and TRBJ1-5; 9 nucleotides line up with TRBD1. Per the germline V gene, CDR1 is MNHNY and CDR2 is SVGAGI (reference sequence). The CDR3 loop spans 14 amino acids. For the CDR3, the DNA is TGTGCCAGCACTTACGGACAGGGGAATCAGCCCCAGCATTTT. It is translated as CASTYGQGNQPQHF.

This clone occurred a few times. The chain combines TRBV5-8 with TRBJ2-7, with 13 bases matching TRBD2. V trimming: 2 bases; J trimming: 6 bases; junction bases outside the gene matches: 11. The CDR3 runs to 17 residues. Germline CDR1 and CDR2: SGHTS and YDEGEE. The chain's CDR3 is CASSFQTSGGLEAEQYF. DNA for the CDR3: TGTGCCAGCAGCTTCCAGACTAGCGGGGGGCTAGAAGCCGAGCAGTACTTC. The complete variable domain, with remaining parts taken from reference TRBV5-8 and TRBJ2-7, reads EAGVTQSPTHLIKTRGQQATLRCSPISGHTSVYWYQQALGLGLQFLLWYDEGEERNRGNFPPRFSGRQFPNYSSELNVNALELEDSALYLCASSFQTSGGLEAEQYFGPGTRLTVT.

The chain uses TRBV9 and TRBJ1-5; D not resolved. Trimming cost V 4 bases and J 0 bases, with 8 bases left between them. The germline V gene has CDR1 SGDLS and CDR2 YYNGEE. The CDR3 totals 14 residues. Written as DNA, the CDR3 is TGTGCCAGCAGCATGGAGGGTAGCAATCAGCCCCAGCATTTT. Amino acids: CASSMEGSNQPQHF.

V gene TRBV6-5 combines with J gene TRBJ1-1; D is unresolved. The CDR3 length is 14 residues. V was trimmed by 2 bases and J by 3 bases, leaving 10 bases between them. Germline CDR1 MNHEY, CDR2 SVGAGI. CDR3 DNA: TGTGCCAGCAGTTACGGCGGGAGCTACACTGAAGCTTTCTTT. It specifies CASSYGGSYTEAFF.

The rearrangement joins TRBV5-4 to TRBJ2-5, with 13 positions matching TRBD2. V shed 4 bases, J shed 2 bases, and the junction held 5 bases outside the gene matches. Germline CDR1 SGHNT, CDR2 YYREEE (reference sequence). The CDR3 loop spans 16 amino acids. CDR3 region: CASSQGLAGAQETQYF. The CDR3 region has the DNA TGTGCCAGCAGCCAAGGACTAGCGGGGGCACAAGAGACCCAGTACTTC.

This rearrangement joins TRBV12-5 to TRBJ2-1; 10 bases align to TRBD2. The V segment lost 6 bases and the J segment 6 bases; nucleotides outside the gene matches: 8. The CDR3 has 15 residues. Germline CDR1 and CDR2: LGHNT and FRNRAP. The CDR3 nucleotides are TGTGCTAGTGGCCTGGGGACTAGCGCCTCCAATGAGCAGTTCTTC. Protein sequence: CASGLGTSASNEQFF.